What follows are 6 T cell receptor beta chains derived from one specimen sequenced in a study of cytomegalovirus exposure and HLA in healthy donors. Primers for the PCR totalled 60 Vbeta and 13 Jbeta. Using immunoSEQ multiplex PCR, the repertoire was profiled, and TCRdb retains in-frame clones only, with some absent. The sample comprises fewer than 300,000 clones, more than 80% of which are singletons, and 4% rests with the top ten. Sequencing used PBMCs. Every receptor here comes from a man aged 40-55 years in good health and CMV-seropositive.

J is TRBJ2-7 and V is TRBV7-3; D uncertain. The CDR3 runs 13 residues. The V and J ends lost 5 bases and 5 bases respectively, with 13 bases between them. Germline CDR1 reads SGHTA; CDR2 reads FQGTGA. The CDR3 nucleotides are TGTGCCAGCAGCCCCCAATTCGGTCACGAGCAGTACTTC. Protein: CASSPQFGHEQYF.

The rearrangement joins TRBV19 to TRBJ2-5; 8 nucleotides agree with TRBD2. The length of the CDR3 is 13 residues. Germline CDR1 is LNHDA and CDR2 is SQIVND (reference sequence). J was trimmed by 4 bases and V by 5 bases; bases with no gene match: 3. CDR3 amino acids: CASSFRGGETQYF. CDR3 bases: TGTGCCAGTAGTTTCCGGGGGGGAGAGACCCAGTACTTC.

The chain employs TRBV19 and TRBJ1-1; TRBD1 matches 8 bases. Trimming at V came to 4 bases and at J to 6 bases, leaving 1 base not matched to a gene. This CDR3 comprises 12 residues. Germline V gives CDR1 LNHDA, CDR2 SQIVND (reference sequence). The DNA for the CDR3 is TGTGCCAGTAGTACAGGGGGCCCTGAAGCTTTCTTT. Its translation: CASSTGGPEAFF. The full variable domain, in which reference TRBV19 and TRBJ1-1 provide the parts outside the CDR3, is DGGITQSPKYLFRKEGQNVTLSCEQNLNHDAMYWYRQDPGQGLRLIYYSQIVNDFQKGDIAEGYSVSREKKESFPLTVTSAQKNPTAFYLCASSTGGPEAFFGQGTRLTVV.

The J gene is TRBJ2-5, the V gene TRBV4-1, with TRBD1 matching over 7 bases. CDR3 size: 14 residues. V lost 1 base and J lost 7; bases outside the gene matches: 6. Germline loops: CDR1 MGHRA, CDR2 YSYEKL. CDR3 coding DNA: TGCGCCAGCAGCCAAGGACAGGGAACTGTGACCCAGTACTTC. It encodes CASSQGQGTVTQYF.

This chain links TRBV6-5 with TRBJ1-1, with 7 bases that match TRBD1. Germline V gives CDR1 MNHEY, CDR2 SVGAGI. The V gene end was trimmed by 5 bases and the J gene end by 1 base; junction bases not matched to a gene: 4. There are 14 residues in the CDR3. DNA of the CDR3: TGTGCCAGCAGTCCCCGGGACAGGAACACTGAAGCTTTCTTT. Its translation is CASSPRDRNTEAFF.

J is TRBJ1-1 and V is TRBV18; 7 nucleotides align to TRBD1. This CDR3 has 15 residues. The germline V gene has CDR1 KGHSH and CDR2 LQKENI. The J segment lost 1 base and the V segment lost 3 bases, leaving 5 bases of the junction unmatched. CDR3 in DNA: TGTGCCAGCTCACCGTGGGGACAGAAGAACACTGAAGCTTTCTTT. Amino acid sequence: CASSPWGQKNTEAFF.